Presented here are 13 T cell receptor beta chains from one specimen sequenced in a study of high-grade serous ovarian cancer treatment subgroups. Tumor samples were obtained before definitive surgery or chemotherapy. Clones were read by immunoSEQ multiplex PCR, and TCRdb kept only the in-frame ones, dropping some. The sample lists a few thousand clones; about two thirds were seen once. Sequencing used tumor tissue. The source is a human donor with high-grade serous ovarian cancer.

The J gene is TRBJ1-1, the V gene TRBV5-1; D is uncertain. With 0 bases removed from V and 0 bases from J, the gap between germline ends came to 6 bases. CDR1 SGHRS and CDR2 YFSETQ come from the germline V gene. This CDR3 has 14 amino acids. DNA of the CDR3: TGCGCCAGCAGCTTGGACGGGATGAACACTGAAGCTTTCTTT. Translating gives CASSLDGMNTEAFF.

This clone was detected only a few times. V is TRBV19 and J is TRBJ2-7; no clear D gene. Germline values: CDR1 LNHDA, CDR2 SQIVND (reference sequence). Trimming left V 6 bases short and J 3 bases short, with 18 bases between. The CDR3 totals 15 residues. CDR3 residues: CASSPSYLRSYEQYF. The CDR3 region has the DNA TGTGCCAGTAGCCCCTCCTATTTGAGGAGCTACGAGCAGTACTTC.

CDR3 bases: TGTGCCAGCAAGGAAGCGGGAGGGCCTTTGGAAGAGACCCAGTACTTC. Translating gives CASKEAGGPLEETQYF. This chain uses TRBV28 with TRBJ2-5, with 10 bases identical to TRBD2. The V gene's germline CDR1 is MDHEN and CDR2 SYDVKM. Trimming at V came to 7 bases and at J to 3 bases, leaving 11 bases not matched to a gene. The CDR3 has 16 residues.

The chain carries TRBV7-6 and TRBJ2-1; perhaps TRBD1 as D (5 bases). The germline V and J ends were trimmed by 2 bases and 13 bases, with 12 bases remaining between them. Germline V gives CDR1 SGHVS, CDR2 FNYEAQ. The CDR3 runs to 12 residues. CDR3 in DNA: TGTGCCAGCAGCTTAAATCCAGGGCCCCAGTTCTTC. Translating it yields CASSLNPGPQFF.

A few counts support this clone. The chain couples TRBV6-1 to TRBJ1-2, with unresolved D. Trimming cost V 8 bases and J 4 bases, with 11 bases left between them. The CDR3 is made up of 12 amino acids. Germline lookup yields CDR1 MNHNS and CDR2 SASEGT. The DNA for the CDR3 is TGTGCCAGCCACGGTTTCTCCTATGGCTACACCTTC. Protein sequence: CASHGFSYGYTF.

This clone has just a few counts. J is TRBJ2-7 and V is TRBV7-3; 10 nucleotides align to TRBD1. CDR1 and CDR2 from the germline V gene are SGHTA and FQGTGA. The CDR3 is 18 residues long. The J segment lost 2 bases and the V segment lost 2 bases, leaving 12 bases of the junction unmatched. The CDR3 is CASSLASGVGTGAYEQYF. The CDR3 region has the DNA TGTGCCAGCAGCTTAGCGTCAGGGGTAGGGACAGGGGCCTACGAGCAGTACTTC. The full variable domain, with the rest looked up from reference TRBV7-3 and TRBJ2-7, is GAGVSQTPSNKVTEKGKYVELRCDPISGHTALYWYRQSLGQGPEFLIYFQGTGAADDSGLPNDRFFAVRPEGSVSTLKIQRTERGDSAVYLCASSLASGVGTGAYEQYFGPGTRLTVT.

This clone was seen a handful of times. The V gene is TRBV2, the J gene TRBJ1-3, with D unresolved. Germline-derived CDR1 and CDR2 are SNHLY and FYNNEI. Trimming removed 3 bases from V and 0 bases from J, with 15 bases in between. The CDR3 loop spans 17 amino acids. CDR3 in amino acids: CASSDREKRNSGNTIYF. The CDR3 region has the DNA TGTGCCAGCAGTGATAGGGAGAAAAGGAACTCTGGAAACACCATATATTTT.

With regard to this clone: Within the sample, other DNA sequences also encode this same CDR3. The chain uses TRBV4-2 and TRBJ2-1; 7 nucleotides agree with TRBD2. V was pared by 0 bases and J by 2 bases, with 4 bases of the junction left unmatched. Germline CDR1 is LGHNA and CDR2 is YNFKEQ. The CDR3 extends over 16 amino acids. The chain's CDR3 is CASSQDAGDPYNEQFF. The CDR3 bases are TGTGCCAGCAGCCAAGATGCGGGAGACCCCTACAATGAGCAGTTCTTC.

The J gene is TRBJ2-7, the V gene TRBV11-2; D possibly matches TRBD1 or TRBD2 (5 bases each). The CDR3 loop spans 15 amino acids. From germline, CDR1 is SGHAT and CDR2 FQNNGV. V was pared by 7 bases and J by 2 bases, with 18 bases between. This CDR3 is CASNGAQGVTYEQYF. The CDR3 nucleotides are TGTGCCAGCAATGGAGCCCAGGGAGTCACCTACGAGCAGTACTTC.

The J gene is TRBJ1-2, the V gene TRBV5-1; D is unclear. The CDR3 runs to 14 residues. V lost 0 bases and J lost 5, with 11 bases in between. Germline loops: CDR1 SGHRS, CDR2 YFSETQ. The CDR3 sequence: CASSLGEANYGYTF. Here the CDR3 DNA reads TGCGCCAGCAGCTTGGGTGAAGCCAATTATGGCTACACCTTC.

The rearrangement joins TRBV7-2 to TRBJ2-2; 7 positions agree with TRBD1. This CDR3 spans 15 amino acids. V trimming: 5 bases; J trimming: 1 base; junction bases outside the gene matches: 4. CDR1 is SGHTA, CDR2 FQGNSA, per germline. The CDR3, as DNA: TGTGCCAGCAGCGAGGGACAGAAGAACACCGGGGAGCTGTTTTTT. This gives the protein CASSEGQKNTGELFF.

The V call is TRBV28, the J call TRBJ2-5, with D hard to call. The germline gives CDR1 MDHEN, CDR2 SYDVKM. V was shortened by 6 bases and J by 5 bases, with 16 bases between the two germline ends. The CDR3 sequence is 14 residues long. DNA of the CDR3: TGTGCCAGCAGCCCGCTGGTTATTGGTGAGACCCAGTACTTC. This encodes CASSPLVIGETQYF.

The V gene is TRBV5-6, the J gene TRBJ2-5, with D possibly matching TRBD1 (5 bases). Germline V gene lookup returns CDR1 SGHDT and CDR2 YYEEEE. The V gene lost 0 bases and the J gene lost 5 bases, with 14 bases spanning the gap. The CDR3 has 15 amino acids. CDR3 DNA: TGTGCCAGCAGCTTGGGGCCAGGGCAGGGCGAGACCCAGTACTTC. It codes for CASSLGPGQGETQYF. Variable domain in full (rest from reference TRBV5-6 and TRBJ2-5): DAGVTQSPTHLIKTRGQQVTLRCSPKSGHDTVSWYQQALGQGPQFIFQYYEEEERQRGNFPDRFSGHQFPNYSSELNVNALLLGDSALYLCASSLGPGQGETQYFGPGTRLLVL.